These T cell receptor beta chains were read from a single sample in a study of blood T cells in healthy people across ages. TCRdb fed the 5' RACE reads into MiXCR, producing one record per CDR3 protein. This table has over 700,000 distinct CDR3 sequences, about 25% appearing once. A further study also used this sample, focusing on T cells of mothers and their children.

Material: blood. The origin of the receptors is a boy younger than 18 in good health. Both conserved end residues are part of each CDR3. The order of the fields is V gene, J gene, clone size, D gene, CDR3 DNA, CDR3 protein. D genes are given only for firm matches. Clone size is not always given. Where it is, it says once, few, many or a class for expanded clones.

TRBV7-3	TRBJ2-1	few	-	TGTGCCAGCAGCAAAGGGACGCGCAATGAGCAGTTCTTC	CASSKGTRNEQFF
TRBV5-5	TRBJ2-7	-	-	TGTGCCAGCAGCTTGGAGCGAGCGGCCGAAATCGAGCAGTACTTC	CASSLERAAEIEQYF
TRBV7-9	TRBJ2-2	few	-	TGTGCCAGCAGATTCAGGGATACCGGGGAGCTGTTTTTT	CASRFRDTGELFF
TRBV12-3/TRBV12-4	TRBJ2-3	-	-	TGTGCCAGCAGCTACCCCGGTAGCACAGATACGCAGTATTTT	CASSYPGSTDTQYF
TRBV6-5	TRBJ2-7	few	TRBD2	TGTGCCAGCAGCCACCTTAGCGGGGACTTCTACGAGCAGTACTTC	CASSHLSGDFYEQYF
TRBV11-1	TRBJ2-1	once	-	TGTGCCAGCAGCCCTCGGCTAGTCAATGAGCAGTTCTTC	CASSPRLVNEQFF
TRBV11-2	TRBJ2-2	many	-	TGTGCCAGCAGCTTTCCGGAGGGTCCCGGGGAGCTGTTTTTT	CASSFPEGPGELFF
TRBV7-2	TRBJ2-7	few	TRBD1	TGTGCCAGCAGCACGGGACAGACATACGAGCAGTACTTC	CASSTGQTYEQYF
TRBV7-2	TRBJ1-3	few	TRBD1	TGTGCCAGCAGCTTCCGAGCCCCCGGACAGGACTCTGGAAACACCATATATTTT	CASSFRAPGQDSGNTIYF
TRBV27	TRBJ2-1	-	TRBD2	TGTGCCAGCACTTTAGGAGTAGCGGGGTTTAGAGAGCAGTTCTTC	CASTLGVAGFREQFF
TRBV29-1	TRBJ2-1	few	-	TGCAGCGTTTCAGACGGGTACAATGAGCAGTTCTTC	CSVSDGYNEQFF
TRBV11-2	TRBJ2-5	few	TRBD2	TGTGCCAGCAGAAGTAGCGGGACGGAGACCCAGTACTTC	CASRSSGTETQYF